The 21 T cell receptor beta chains listed next were all sequenced from one sample in a study of shared clonotypes between healthy human individuals. The protocol was immunoSEQ multiplex PCR, while the TCRdb copy is restricted to in-frame clones and leaves out a portion. The sample lists some 790,000 clones; approximately 77% were seen once. Sequenced sample: memory CD4+ T cells sorted from blood. Subset noted: CD45RA-negative fraction. Receptor source: a woman aged 25 to 45 in good health.

This sequence joins TRBV5-4 and TRBJ2-5; D is possibly TRBD1 (5 bases). Trimming took off 2 bases at V and 4 bases at J, with 12 bases between the two ends. The CDR3 is 14 amino acids. The germline V gene has CDR1 SGHNT and CDR2 YYREEE (reference sequence). DNA for the CDR3: TGTGCCAGCAGCTTATATGGGGCAGGAGAGACCCAGTACTTC. This sequence encodes CASSLYGAGETQYF. The whole variable domain, filled in from reference TRBV5-4 and TRBJ2-5, reads ETGVTQSPTHLIKTRGQQVTLRCSSQSGHNTVSWYQQALGQGPQFIFQYYREEENGRGNFPPRFSGLQFPNYSSELNVNALELDDSALYLCASSLYGAGETQYFGPGTRLLVL.

This sequence joins TRBV28 and TRBJ2-7; D may be TRBD1 or TRBD2 (5 bases each). The germline V and J ends were trimmed by 1 base and 5 bases, with 15 bases remaining between them. This CDR3 has 15 residues. Germline CDR1 reads MDHEN; CDR2 reads SYDVKM. The CDR3 here is CASSLFQGAGDEQYF. The CDR3, as DNA: TGTGCCAGCAGTTTATTTCAGGGAGCCGGGGACGAGCAGTACTTC. Full variable domain (outside the CDR3, taken from reference TRBV28 and TRBJ2-7): DVKVTQSSRYLVKRTGEKVFLECVQDMDHENMFWYRQDPGLGLRLIYFSYDVKMKEKGDIPEGYSVSREKKERFSLILESASTNQTSMYLCASSLFQGAGDEQYFGPGTRLTVT.

The V and J genes are TRBV20-1 and TRBJ2-5, with D unresolved. Trimming took 6 bases from V and 1 from J, leaving 6 bases between them. The CDR3 has 11 residues. Germline V lookup: CDR1 DFQATT, CDR2 SNEGSKA (reference sequence). CDR3 sequence: CSANFQETQYF. DNA of the CDR3: TGCAGTGCAAATTTCCAAGAGACCCAGTACTTC.

V and J are TRBV28 and TRBJ2-1; D is unresolved. Germline V gives CDR1 MDHEN, CDR2 SYDVKM. Trimming stripped 5 bases from V and 7 bases from J, with 6 bases between. The CDR3 is 11 amino acids. CDR3 region: CASSDRNEQFF. In DNA, the CDR3 is TGTGCCAGCAGTGATAGGAATGAGCAGTTCTTC. The entire variable domain, with the rest obtained from reference TRBV28 and TRBJ2-1, is as follows: DVKVTQSSRYLVKRTGEKVFLECVQDMDHENMFWYRQDPGLGLRLIYFSYDVKMKEKGDIPEGYSVSREKKERFSLILESASTNQTSMYLCASSDRNEQFFGPGTRLTVL.

V is TRBV27 and J is TRBJ1-4; D is undetermined. Trimming pared 5 bases from V and 8 bases from J, leaving 18 bases between. Germline CDR1 MNHEY, CDR2 SMNVEV (reference sequence). The CDR3 sequence is 15 residues long. CDR3 region: CASSSYTPGEEKLFF. CDR3 coding DNA: TGTGCCAGCAGTAGCTACACCCCGGGAGAAGAAAAACTGTTTTTT.

This clone was detected once. The chain joins TRBV6-6 to TRBJ2-3; TRBD2 matches 8 bases. Germline V gives CDR1 MNHNY, CDR2 SVGAGI (reference sequence). V gave up 6 bases and J gave up 1 base; unmatched junction bases: 3. There are 14 residues in the CDR3. The DNA of the CDR3 is TGTGCCAGCAGATTGACTAGCGGCACAGATACGCAGTATTTT. Protein: CASRLTSGTDTQYF.

In its sample, this clone ranks as medium-sized. This sample also contains other DNA sequences that code for the same CDR3. The rearrangement joins TRBV18 to TRBJ1-1, with 9 bases aligning to TRBD1. Trimming at V came to 4 bases and at J to 2 bases, leaving 2 bases not matched to a gene. This CDR3 is built from 14 residues. The germline CDR1 and CDR2 sequences are KGHSH and LQKENI. The CDR3 DNA reads TGTGCCAGCTCACAACAGGGGGCAAACACTGAAGCTTTCTTT. Protein: CASSQQGANTEAFF.

Here the CDR3 DNA reads TGCGCCAGCAGTTGGACTAGCGGGAAGGGTGAGCAGTTCTTC. It specifies CASSWTSGKGEQFF. The chain is built from TRBV5-1 and TRBJ2-1; 12 nucleotides align to TRBD2. This CDR3 is built from 14 residues. With V trimmed by 5 bases and J by 9 bases, 6 bases remained unmatched. Germline loops: CDR1 SGHRS, CDR2 YFSETQ. Based on the CDR3 plus reference TRBV5-1 and TRBJ2-1, the full variable domain is KAGVTQTPRYLIKTRGQQVTLSCSPISGHRSVSWYQQTPGQGLQFLFEYFSETQRNKGNFPGRFSGRQFSNSRSEMNVSTLELGDSALYLCASSWTSGKGEQFFGPGTRLTVL.

This clone was found a few times. Distinct nucleotide sequences in the sample also encode this CDR3. The CDR3, as DNA: TGCGCCAGCAGTGAGTCAGGCGGCACAGATACGCAGTATTTT. It translates to CASSESGGTDTQYF. The V call is TRBV10-1, the J call TRBJ2-3; D ambiguous. The germline gives CDR1 WNHNN, CDR2 SYGVQD (reference sequence). The CDR3 has 14 amino acids. V lost 0 bases to trimming and J lost 1 base, with 5 bases between them.

This clone has more than one count but fewer than ten. The chain employs TRBV18 and TRBJ1-4, with 8 bases fitting TRBD1. The germline CDR1 and CDR2 sequences are KGHSH and LQKENI. V trimming: 3 bases; J trimming: 3 bases; junction bases outside the gene matches: 6. The CDR3 loop spans 16 amino acids. The CDR3: CASSPPTGAANEKLFF. The CDR3 DNA sequence: TGTGCCAGCTCACCCCCGACAGGGGCGGCTAATGAAAAACTGTTTTTT.

Notes on this clone: This CDR3 is also generated by other DNA sequences in the sample. CDR3 sequence (DNA): TGTGCCAGCAGTGGGCAACTTTACAATGAGCAGTTCTTC. Protein product: CASSGQLYNEQFF. The chain joins TRBV2 to TRBJ2-1; D is unclear. Germline-derived CDR1 and CDR2 are SNHLY and FYNNEI. V was pared by 4 bases and J by 4 bases, with 8 bases between. The CDR3 length is 13 residues.

This chain uses TRBV7-9 with TRBJ2-2; 8 bases fit TRBD1. Germline lookup yields CDR1 SEHNR and CDR2 FQNEAQ (reference sequence). This CDR3 comprises 18 residues. The ends lost 10 bases at V and 4 bases at J; junction bases unmatched: 20. CDR3 residues: CATDPHDRGAYPTGELFF. CDR3 bases: TGTGCCACCGATCCCCACGACAGGGGCGCTTATCCCACCGGGGAGCTGTTTTTT.

The chain is built from TRBV5-1 and TRBJ2-1; 7 positions match TRBD1. The CDR3 extends over 16 amino acids. The trim removed 4 bases at V and 4 bases at J, leaving 11 bases unmatched. Germline-derived CDR1 and CDR2 are SGHRS and YFSETQ. The CDR3 loop is CASSPGTAGLYNEQFF. The CDR3 DNA reads TGCGCCAGCAGCCCCGGGACAGCTGGCCTGTACAATGAGCAGTTCTTC.

Notes on this clone: The same CDR3 also results from other DNA sequences found in this sample. The rearrangement links TRBV18 to TRBJ2-2, with D hard to call. V dropped 0 bases and J dropped 5 bases, with 7 bases sitting between them. From germline, CDR1 is KGHSH and CDR2 LQKENI. This CDR3 is built from 14 residues. The CDR3, as DNA: TGTGCCAGCTCACCACCCAAGGATACCGGGGAGCTGTTTTTT. Translating it yields CASSPPKDTGELFF.

The chain combines TRBV5-8 with TRBJ1-4, with D maybe TRBD1 (5 bases). Germline loops: CDR1 SGHTS, CDR2 YDEGEE. With 3 bases removed from V and 15 bases from J, the gap between germline ends came to 18 bases. There are 13 residues in the CDR3. CDR3 residues: CASSSLAGLKVFF. The CDR3 DNA is TGTGCCAGCAGCTCCCTAGCAGGGTTAAAGGTGTTTTTT.

This clone appeared a few times. The V gene is TRBV6-1, the J gene TRBJ1-3, with a weak D call TRBD1 (6 bases). This CDR3 is 14 amino acids long. V lost 5 bases, J lost 2 bases, and 10 bases lay in between. Germline V CDR1 and CDR2: MNHNS, SASEGT. The CDR3, as DNA: TGTGCCAGCAGTCCGGGGGACACTGGAAACACCATATATTTT. Protein sequence: CASSPGDTGNTIYF.

The chain has TRBV27 and TRBJ1-1; the D is unclear. Deletions cut 7 bases from V and 6 bases from J, with 18 bases between. The CDR3 length is 14 residues. From germline, CDR1 is MNHEY and CDR2 SMNVEV (reference sequence). CDR3 residues: CASKGRPGNPEAFF. For the CDR3, the DNA is TGTGCCAGCAAAGGGCGCCCCGGAAACCCTGAAGCTTTCTTT.

This clone was picked up a small number of times. Other DNA sequences in this sample translate to the same CDR3. The chain combines TRBV6-1 with TRBJ1-1; 7 nucleotides match TRBD1. Germline CDR1 is MNHNS and CDR2 is SASEGT. The CDR3 has 15 residues. Unmatched junction bases numbered 6, after V lost 3 bases and J lost 2 bases. Here the CDR3 reads CASSDRGQANTEAFF. Here the CDR3 DNA reads TGTGCCAGCAGTGACCGTGGACAGGCCAACACTGAAGCTTTCTTT.

The chain uses TRBV29-1 and TRBJ2-1; TRBD2 aligns across 8 bases. The CDR3 is made up of 13 amino acids. J gave up 4 bases and V 3 bases, and 2 bases lay outside the gene matches. The germline gives CDR1 SQVTM, CDR2 ANQGSEA. CDR3 nucleotides: TGCAGCGTTGAGGCGGGAGGATACAATGAGCAGTTCTTC. Protein: CSVEAGGYNEQFF.

The V gene is TRBV6-5, the J gene TRBJ1-5, with D tentatively TRBD1 (5 bases). The germline gives CDR1 MNHEY, CDR2 SVGAGI. This CDR3 contains 14 residues. V was cut by 5 bases and J by 7 bases, with 15 bases left in between. In nucleotides, the CDR3 is TGTGCCAGCAGTCAGCGAGGGACCAAGCAGCCCCAGCATTTT. Translated, it gives CASSQRGTKQPQHF.

This chain joins TRBV7-2 and TRBJ1-2, with D tentatively TRBD1 (6 bases). The germline V gene encodes CDR1 SGHTA and CDR2 FQGNSA. V was trimmed by 3 bases and J by 1 base, leaving 9 bases between them. This CDR3 is built from 14 residues. The CDR3 coding sequence is TGTGCCAGCAGCTTGGACAGCCTTAACTATGGCTACACCTTC. Protein: CASSLDSLNYGYTF. Based on the CDR3 plus reference TRBV7-2 and TRBJ1-2, the full variable domain is GAGVSQSPSNKVTEKGKDVELRCDPISGHTALYWYRQSLGQGLEFLIYFQGNSAPDKSGLPSDRFSAERTGGSVSTLTIQRTQQEDSAVYLCASSLDSLNYGYTFGSGTRLTVV.